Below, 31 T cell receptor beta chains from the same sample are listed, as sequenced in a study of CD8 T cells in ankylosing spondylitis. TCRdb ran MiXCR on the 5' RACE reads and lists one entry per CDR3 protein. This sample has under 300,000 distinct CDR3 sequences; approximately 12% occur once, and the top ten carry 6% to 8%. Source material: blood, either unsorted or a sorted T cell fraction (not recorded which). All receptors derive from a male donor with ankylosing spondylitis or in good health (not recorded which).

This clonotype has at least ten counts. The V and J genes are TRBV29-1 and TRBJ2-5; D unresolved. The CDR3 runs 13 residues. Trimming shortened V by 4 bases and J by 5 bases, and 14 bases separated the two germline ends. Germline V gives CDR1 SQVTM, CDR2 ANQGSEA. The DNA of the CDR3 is TGCAGCGTTGGCAAGGGTTGGCAGGAGACCCAGTACTTC. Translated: CSVGKGWQETQYF.

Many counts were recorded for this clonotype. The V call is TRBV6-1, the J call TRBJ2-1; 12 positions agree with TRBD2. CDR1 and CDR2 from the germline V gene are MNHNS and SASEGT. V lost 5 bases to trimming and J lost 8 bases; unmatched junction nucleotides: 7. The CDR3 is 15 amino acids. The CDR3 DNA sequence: TGTGCCAGCAGTCAGACTAGCGGGAGCGCAGATGAGCAGTTCTTC. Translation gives CASSQTSGSADEQFF.

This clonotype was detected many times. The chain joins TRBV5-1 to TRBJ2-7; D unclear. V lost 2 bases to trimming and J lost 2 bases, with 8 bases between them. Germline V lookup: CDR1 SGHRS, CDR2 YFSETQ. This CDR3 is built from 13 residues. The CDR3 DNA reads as TGCGCCAGCAGCTTAGCAGAAACCTACGAGCAGTACTTC. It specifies CASSLAETYEQYF.

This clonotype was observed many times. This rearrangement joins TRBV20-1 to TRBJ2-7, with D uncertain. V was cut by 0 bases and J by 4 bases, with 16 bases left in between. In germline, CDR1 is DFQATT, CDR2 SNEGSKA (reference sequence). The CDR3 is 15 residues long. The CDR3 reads CSARDPAAVWYEQYF. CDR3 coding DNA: TGCAGTGCTAGAGATCCAGCCGCTGTGTGGTACGAGCAGTACTTC.

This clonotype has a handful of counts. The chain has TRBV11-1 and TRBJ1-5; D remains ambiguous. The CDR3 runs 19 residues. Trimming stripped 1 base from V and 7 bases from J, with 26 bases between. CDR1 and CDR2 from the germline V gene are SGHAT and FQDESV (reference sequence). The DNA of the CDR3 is TGTGCCAGCAGCTTAGAATTGGAGGGATGGGGTTTGGGTAACCAGCCCCAGCATTTT. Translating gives CASSLELEGWGLGNQPQHF. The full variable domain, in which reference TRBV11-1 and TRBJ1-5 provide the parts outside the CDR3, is EAEVAQSPRYKITEKSQAVAFWCDPISGHATLYWYRQILGQGPELLVQFQDESVVDDSQLPKDRFSAERLKGVDSTLKIQPAELGDSAMYLCASSLELEGWGLGNQPQHFGDGTRLSIL.

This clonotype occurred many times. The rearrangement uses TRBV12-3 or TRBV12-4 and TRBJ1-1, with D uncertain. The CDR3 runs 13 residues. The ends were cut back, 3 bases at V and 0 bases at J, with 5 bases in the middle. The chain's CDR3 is CASSFAVNTEAFF. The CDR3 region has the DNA TGTGCCAGCAGTTTTGCGGTGAACACTGAAGCTTTCTTT.

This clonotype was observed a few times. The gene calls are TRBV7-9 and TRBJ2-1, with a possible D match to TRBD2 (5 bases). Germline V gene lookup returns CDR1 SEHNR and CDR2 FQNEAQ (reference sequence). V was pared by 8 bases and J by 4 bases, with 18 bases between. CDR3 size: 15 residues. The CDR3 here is CASRLADTIYNEQFF. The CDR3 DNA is TGTGCCAGCCGGCTAGCCGATACTATTTACAATGAGCAGTTCTTC.

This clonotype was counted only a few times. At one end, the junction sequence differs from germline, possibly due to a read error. This chain's CDR3 is CCARNPRLAGSQGELFF. CDR3 DNA: TGCTGTGCTAGGAACCCTCGACTAGCGGGGAGTCAGGGGGAGCTGTTTTTT. The chain employs TRBV20-1 and TRBJ2-2, with TRBD2 identical over 11 bases. Germline lookup yields CDR1 DFQATT and CDR2 SNEGSKA (reference sequence). The CDR3 has 17 residues.

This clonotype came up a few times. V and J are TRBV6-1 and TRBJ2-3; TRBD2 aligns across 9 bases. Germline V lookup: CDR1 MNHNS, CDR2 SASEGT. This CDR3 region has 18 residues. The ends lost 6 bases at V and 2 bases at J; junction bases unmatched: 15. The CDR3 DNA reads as TGTGCCAGCAGCACCCCCGAGACTAGCGGACTCTTCACAGATACGCAGTATTTT. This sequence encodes CASSTPETSGLFTDTQYF.

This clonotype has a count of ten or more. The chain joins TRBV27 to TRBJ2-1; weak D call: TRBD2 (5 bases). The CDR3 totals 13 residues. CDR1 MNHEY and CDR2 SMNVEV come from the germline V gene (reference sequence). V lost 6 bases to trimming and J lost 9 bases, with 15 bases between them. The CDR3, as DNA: TGTGCCAGCAGCCGCGCGCTAGCTCGTGAGCAGTTCTTC. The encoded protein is CASSRALAREQFF.

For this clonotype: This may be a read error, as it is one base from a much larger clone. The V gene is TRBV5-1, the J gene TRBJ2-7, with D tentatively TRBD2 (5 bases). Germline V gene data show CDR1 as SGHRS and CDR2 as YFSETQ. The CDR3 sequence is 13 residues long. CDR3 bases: TGCGCCAGCAGCTTAGGTACAGACTACGAGCAGGACTTC. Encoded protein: CASSLGTDYEQDF.

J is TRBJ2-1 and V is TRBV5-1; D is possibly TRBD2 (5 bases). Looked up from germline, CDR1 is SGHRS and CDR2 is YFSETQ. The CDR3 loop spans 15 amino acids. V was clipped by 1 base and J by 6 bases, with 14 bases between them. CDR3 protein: CASSLSGRSGNEQFF. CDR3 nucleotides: TGCGCCAGCAGCTTGAGCGGTAGAAGTGGCAATGAGCAGTTCTTC.

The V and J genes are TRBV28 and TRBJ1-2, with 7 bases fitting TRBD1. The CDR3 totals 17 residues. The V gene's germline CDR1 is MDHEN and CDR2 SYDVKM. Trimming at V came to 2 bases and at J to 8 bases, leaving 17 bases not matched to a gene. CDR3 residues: CASSLGTTGNVLDGYTF. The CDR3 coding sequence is TGTGCCAGCAGTTTAGGCACGACAGGGAATGTACTCGACGGCTACACCTTC.

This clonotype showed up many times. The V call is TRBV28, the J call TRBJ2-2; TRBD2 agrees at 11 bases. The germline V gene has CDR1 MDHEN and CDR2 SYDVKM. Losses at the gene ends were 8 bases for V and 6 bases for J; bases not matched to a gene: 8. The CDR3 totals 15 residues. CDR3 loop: CASSTSGSIAGELFF. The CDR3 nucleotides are TGTGCCAGCTCAACTAGCGGGAGTATCGCCGGGGAGCTGTTTTTT.

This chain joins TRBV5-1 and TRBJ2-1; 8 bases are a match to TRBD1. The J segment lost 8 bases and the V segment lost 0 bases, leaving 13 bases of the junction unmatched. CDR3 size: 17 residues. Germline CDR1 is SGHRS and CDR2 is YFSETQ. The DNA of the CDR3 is TGCGCCAGCAGCTTGGATGCTCGGGACAGGTACTTCCATGAGCAGTTCTTC. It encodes CASSLDARDRYFHEQFF.

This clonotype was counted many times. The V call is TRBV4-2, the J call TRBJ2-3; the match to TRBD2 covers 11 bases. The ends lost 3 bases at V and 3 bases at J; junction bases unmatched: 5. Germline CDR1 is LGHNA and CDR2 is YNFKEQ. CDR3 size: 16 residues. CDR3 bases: TGTGCCAGCAGCCAGACCGGGACTAGCGGAACAGATACGCAGTATTTT. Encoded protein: CASSQTGTSGTDTQYF.

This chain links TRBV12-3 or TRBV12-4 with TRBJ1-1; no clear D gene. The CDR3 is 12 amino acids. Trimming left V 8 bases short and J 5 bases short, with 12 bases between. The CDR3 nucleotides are TGTGCCAGCCGAAAAGAGGGTACTGAAGCTTTCTTT. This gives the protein CASRKEGTEAFF.

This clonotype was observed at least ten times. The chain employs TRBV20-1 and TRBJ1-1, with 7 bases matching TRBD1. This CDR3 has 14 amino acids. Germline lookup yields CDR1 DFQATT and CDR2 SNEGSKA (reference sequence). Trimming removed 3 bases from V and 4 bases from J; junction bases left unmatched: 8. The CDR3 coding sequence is TGCAGTGCTAGTAGAGGGGACAGAGTCACTGAAGCTTTCTTT. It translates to CSASRGDRVTEAFF.

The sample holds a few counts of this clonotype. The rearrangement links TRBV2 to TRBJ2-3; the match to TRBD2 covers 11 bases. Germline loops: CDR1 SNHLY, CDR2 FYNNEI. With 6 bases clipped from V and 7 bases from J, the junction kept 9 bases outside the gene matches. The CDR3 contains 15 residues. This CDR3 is CASRLTSGASNTQYF. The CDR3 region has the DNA TGTGCCAGCAGACTGACTAGCGGGGCAAGCAATACGCAGTATTTT. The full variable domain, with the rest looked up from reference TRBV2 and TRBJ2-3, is EPEVTQTPSHQVTQMGQEVILRCVPISNHLYFYWYRQILGQKVEFLVSFYNNEISEKSEIFDDQFSVERPDGSNFTLKIRSTKLEDSAMYFCASRLTSGASNTQYFGPGTRLTVL.

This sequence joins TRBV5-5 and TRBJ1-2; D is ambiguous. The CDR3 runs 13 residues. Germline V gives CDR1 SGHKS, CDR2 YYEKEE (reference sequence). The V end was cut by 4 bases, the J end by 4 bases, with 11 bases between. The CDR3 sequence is CASSPWAGYGYTF. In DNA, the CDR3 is TGTGCCAGCAGCCCCTGGGCCGGCTATGGCTACACCTTC.

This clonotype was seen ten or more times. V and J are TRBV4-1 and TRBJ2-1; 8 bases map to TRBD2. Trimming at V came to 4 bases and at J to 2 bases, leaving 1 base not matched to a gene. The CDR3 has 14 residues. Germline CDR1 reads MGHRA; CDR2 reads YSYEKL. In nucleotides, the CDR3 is TGCGCCAGCAGCCCTAGCGGGCCCTACAATGAGCAGTTCTTC. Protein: CASSPSGPYNEQFF.

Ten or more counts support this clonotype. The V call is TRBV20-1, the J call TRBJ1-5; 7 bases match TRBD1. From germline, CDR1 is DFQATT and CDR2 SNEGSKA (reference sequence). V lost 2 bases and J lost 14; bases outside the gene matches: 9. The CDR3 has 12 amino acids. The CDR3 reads CSARLNRDSEHF. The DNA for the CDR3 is TGCAGTGCTAGACTCAACCGGGACAGCGAGCATTTT.

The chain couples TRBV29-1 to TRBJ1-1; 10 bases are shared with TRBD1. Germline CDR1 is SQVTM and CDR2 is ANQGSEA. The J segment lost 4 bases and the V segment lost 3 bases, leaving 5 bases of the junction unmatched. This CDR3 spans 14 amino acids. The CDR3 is CSVELGQGSTEAFF. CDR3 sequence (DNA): TGCAGCGTTGAGTTGGGACAGGGGTCCACTGAAGCTTTCTTT.

CDR3 DNA sequence: TGTGCCAGCAGCTTAGGACGCAGGGGTCGAGAGACCCAGTACTTC. Protein product: CASSLGRRGRETQYF. The chain is built from TRBV11-2 and TRBJ2-5; perhaps TRBD1 as D (6 bases). Per germline, CDR1 SGHAT and CDR2 FQNNGV. V was trimmed by 1 base and J by 4 bases, leaving 13 bases between them. CDR3 length: 15 amino acids.

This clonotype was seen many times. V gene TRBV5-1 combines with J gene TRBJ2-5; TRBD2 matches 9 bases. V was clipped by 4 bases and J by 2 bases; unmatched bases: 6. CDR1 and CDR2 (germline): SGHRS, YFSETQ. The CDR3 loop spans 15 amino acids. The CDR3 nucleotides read TGCGCCAGCAGCCTTGGCAGCGGGGGGCAAGAGACCCAGTACTTC. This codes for CASSLGSGGQETQYF.

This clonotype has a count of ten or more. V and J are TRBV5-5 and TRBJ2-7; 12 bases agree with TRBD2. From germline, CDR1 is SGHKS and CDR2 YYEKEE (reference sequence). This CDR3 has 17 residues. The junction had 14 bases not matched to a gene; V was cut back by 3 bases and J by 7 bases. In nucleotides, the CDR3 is TGTGCCAGCAGCTCACGGACTAGCGGGGAAAGAGCTTTTGAGCAGTACTTC. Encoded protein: CASSSRTSGERAFEQYF.

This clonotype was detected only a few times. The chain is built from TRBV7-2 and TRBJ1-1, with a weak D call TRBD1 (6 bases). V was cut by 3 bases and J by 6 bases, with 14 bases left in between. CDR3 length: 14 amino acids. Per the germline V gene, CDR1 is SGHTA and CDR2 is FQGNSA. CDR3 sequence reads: CASSFGTGKPEAFF. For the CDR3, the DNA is TGTGCCAGCAGCTTCGGCACAGGGAAGCCTGAAGCTTTCTTT.

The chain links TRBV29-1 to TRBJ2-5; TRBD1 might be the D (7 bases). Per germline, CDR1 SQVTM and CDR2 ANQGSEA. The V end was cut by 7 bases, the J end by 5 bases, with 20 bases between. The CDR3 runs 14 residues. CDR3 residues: CSADLQGTPETQYF. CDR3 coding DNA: TGCAGCGCCGACCTACAGGGGACTCCGGAGACCCAGTACTTC.

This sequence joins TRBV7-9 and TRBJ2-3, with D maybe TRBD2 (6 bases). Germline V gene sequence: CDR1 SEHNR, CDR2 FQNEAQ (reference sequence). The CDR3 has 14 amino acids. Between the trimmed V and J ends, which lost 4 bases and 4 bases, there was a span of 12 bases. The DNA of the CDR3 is TGTGCCAGCAGCTCAAGAACGGGGGCAGATACGCAGTATTTT. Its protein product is CASSSRTGADTQYF.

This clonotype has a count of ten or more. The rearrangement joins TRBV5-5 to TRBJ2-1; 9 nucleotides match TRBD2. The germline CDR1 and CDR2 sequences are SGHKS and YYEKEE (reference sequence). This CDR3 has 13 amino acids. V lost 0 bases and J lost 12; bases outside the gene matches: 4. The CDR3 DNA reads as TGTGCCAGCAGCTTGGCTAGCGGGATTGGGCAGTTCTTC. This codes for CASSLASGIGQFF.

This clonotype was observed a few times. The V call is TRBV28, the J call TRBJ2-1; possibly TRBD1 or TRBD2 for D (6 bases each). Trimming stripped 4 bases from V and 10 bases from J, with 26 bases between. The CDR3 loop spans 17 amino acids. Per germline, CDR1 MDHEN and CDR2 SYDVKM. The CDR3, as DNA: TGTGCCAGCAGTTCGATTCGGAGGGGGGAGTTGGGTTTAGAGCAGTTCTTC. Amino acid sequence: CASSSIRRGELGLEQFF.